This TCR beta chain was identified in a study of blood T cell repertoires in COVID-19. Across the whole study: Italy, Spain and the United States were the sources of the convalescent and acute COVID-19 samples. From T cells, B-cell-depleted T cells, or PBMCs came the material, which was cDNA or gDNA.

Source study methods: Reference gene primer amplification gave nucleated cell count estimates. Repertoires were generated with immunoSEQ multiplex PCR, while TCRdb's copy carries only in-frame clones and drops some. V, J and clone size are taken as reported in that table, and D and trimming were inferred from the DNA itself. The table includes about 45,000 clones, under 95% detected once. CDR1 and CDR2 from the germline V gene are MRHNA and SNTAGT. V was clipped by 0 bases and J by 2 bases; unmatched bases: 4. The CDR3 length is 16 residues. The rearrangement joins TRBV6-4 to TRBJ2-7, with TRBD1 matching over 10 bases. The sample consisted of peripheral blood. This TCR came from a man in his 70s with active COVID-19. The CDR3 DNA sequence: TGTGCCAGCAGTGACTCGGGACAGGGGATAACCTACGAGCAGTACTTC. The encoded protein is CASSDSGQGITYEQYF.